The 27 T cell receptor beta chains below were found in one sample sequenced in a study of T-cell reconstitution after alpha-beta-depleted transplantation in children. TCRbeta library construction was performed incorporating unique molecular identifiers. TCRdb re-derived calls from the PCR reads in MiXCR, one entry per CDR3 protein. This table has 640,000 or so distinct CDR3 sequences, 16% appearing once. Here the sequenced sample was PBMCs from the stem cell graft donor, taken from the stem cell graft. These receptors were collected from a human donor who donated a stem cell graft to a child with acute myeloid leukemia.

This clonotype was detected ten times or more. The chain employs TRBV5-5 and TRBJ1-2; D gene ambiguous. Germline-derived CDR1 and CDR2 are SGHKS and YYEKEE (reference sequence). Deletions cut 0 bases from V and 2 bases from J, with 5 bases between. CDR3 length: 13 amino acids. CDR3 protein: CASSLGLNYGYTF. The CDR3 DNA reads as TGTGCCAGCAGCTTGGGGTTGAACTATGGCTACACCTTC.

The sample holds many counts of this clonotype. The CDR3 region is CSAREFTTETQYF. Written as DNA, the CDR3 is TGCAGTGCTAGAGAGTTCACAACGGAGACCCAGTACTTC. The chain employs TRBV20-1 and TRBJ2-5; D not resolved. The V gene's germline CDR1 is DFQATT and CDR2 SNEGSKA (reference sequence). V lost 0 bases and J 5 bases, leaving 10 bases between the germline ends. CDR3 length equals 13 residues.

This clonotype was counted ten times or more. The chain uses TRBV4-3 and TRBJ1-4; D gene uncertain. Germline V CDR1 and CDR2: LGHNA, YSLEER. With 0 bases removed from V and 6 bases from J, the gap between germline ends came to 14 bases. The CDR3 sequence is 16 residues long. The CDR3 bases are TGCGCCAGCAGCCAAGAAGCGGTGGGTCTGGATGAAAAACTGTTTTTT. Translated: CASSQEAVGLDEKLFF.

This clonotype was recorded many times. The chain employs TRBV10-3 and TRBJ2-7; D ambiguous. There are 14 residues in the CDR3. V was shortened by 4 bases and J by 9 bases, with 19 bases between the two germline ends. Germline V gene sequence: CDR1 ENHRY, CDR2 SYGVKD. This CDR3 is CAISGRNLGLGQYV. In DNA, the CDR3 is TGTGCCATCAGTGGTCGGAACCTAGGGCTCGGGCAGTACGTC.

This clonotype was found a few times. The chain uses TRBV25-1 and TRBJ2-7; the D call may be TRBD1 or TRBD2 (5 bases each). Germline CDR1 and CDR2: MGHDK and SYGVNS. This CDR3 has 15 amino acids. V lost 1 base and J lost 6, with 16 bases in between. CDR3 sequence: CASSELRAQRGEQYF. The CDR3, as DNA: TGTGCCAGCAGTGAATTAAGGGCCCAGAGGGGCGAGCAGTACTTC.

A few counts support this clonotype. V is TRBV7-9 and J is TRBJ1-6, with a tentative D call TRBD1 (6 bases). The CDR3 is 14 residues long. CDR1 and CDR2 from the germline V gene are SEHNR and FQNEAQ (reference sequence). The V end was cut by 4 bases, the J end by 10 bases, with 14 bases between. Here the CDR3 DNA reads TGTGCCAGCAGCTCGGAGGGGGTGGCGTCACCCCTCCACTTT. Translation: CASSSEGVASPLHF. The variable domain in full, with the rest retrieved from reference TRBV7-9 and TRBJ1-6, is DTGVSQNPRHKITKRGQNVTFRCDPISEHNRLYWYRQTLGQGPEFLTYFQNEAQLEKSRLLSDRFSAERPKGSFSTLEIQRTEQGDSAMYLCASSSEGVASPLHFGNGTRLTVT.

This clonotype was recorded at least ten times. The chain's CDR3 is CASSFPNSGANVLTF. The CDR3 region has the DNA TGCGCCAGCAGCTTCCCTAACTCTGGGGCCAACGTCCTGACTTTC. The V and J genes are TRBV5-1 and TRBJ2-6, with no clear D. There are 15 residues in the CDR3. Trimming cost V 2 bases and J 0 bases, with 6 bases left between them. The V gene's germline CDR1 is SGHRS and CDR2 YFSETQ. The full variable domain, its missing parts supplied by reference TRBV5-1 and TRBJ2-6, is KAGVTQTPRYLIKTRGQQVTLSCSPISGHRSVSWYQQTPGQGLQFLFEYFSETQRNKGNFPGRFSGRQFSNSRSEMNVSTLELGDSALYLCASSFPNSGANVLTFGAGSRLTVL.

CDR3 coding DNA: TGCAGTGCTAGAGCAGGGGGACTAGAGACCCAGTACTTC. Its protein is CSARAGGLETQYF. The chain has TRBV20-1 and TRBJ2-5; maybe TRBD1 (7 bases). Germline lookup yields CDR1 DFQATT and CDR2 SNEGSKA (reference sequence). Between the trimmed V and J ends, which lost 1 base and 4 bases, there was a span of 10 bases. CDR3 size: 13 residues.

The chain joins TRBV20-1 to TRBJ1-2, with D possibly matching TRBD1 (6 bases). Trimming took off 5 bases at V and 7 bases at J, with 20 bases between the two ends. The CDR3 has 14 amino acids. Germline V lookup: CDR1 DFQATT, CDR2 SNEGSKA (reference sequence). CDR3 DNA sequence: TGCAGTGCTCACTTCTCAGGGGTCCGGGGTGGCTACACCTTC. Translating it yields CSAHFSGVRGGYTF.

The CDR3 nucleotides read TGTGCCAGCAGGCCTAGCGGGGGGGTCGCAGATACGCAGTATTTT. Its translation: CASRPSGGVADTQYF. The chain couples TRBV7-9 to TRBJ2-3; 12 positions match TRBD2. CDR1 is SEHNR and CDR2 is FQNEAQ in the germline V gene (reference sequence). The CDR3 has 15 residues. After removal of 6 bases from V and 4 bases from J, the junction contained 5 bases not matched to a gene.

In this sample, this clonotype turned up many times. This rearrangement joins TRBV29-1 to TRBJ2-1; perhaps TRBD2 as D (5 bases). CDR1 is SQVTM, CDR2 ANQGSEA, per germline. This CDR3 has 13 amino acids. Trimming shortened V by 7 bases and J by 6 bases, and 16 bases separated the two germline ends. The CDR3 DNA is TGCAGCGCAGAGGGATGGGCAGGCAATGAGCAGTTCTTC. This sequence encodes CSAEGWAGNEQFF.

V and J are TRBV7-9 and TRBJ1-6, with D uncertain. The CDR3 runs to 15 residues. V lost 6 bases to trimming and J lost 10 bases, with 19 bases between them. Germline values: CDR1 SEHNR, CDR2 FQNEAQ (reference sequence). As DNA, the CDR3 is TGTGCCAGCAGTTCCCGTGATTTCAGTCGATCACCCCTCCACTTT. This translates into CASSSRDFSRSPLHF.

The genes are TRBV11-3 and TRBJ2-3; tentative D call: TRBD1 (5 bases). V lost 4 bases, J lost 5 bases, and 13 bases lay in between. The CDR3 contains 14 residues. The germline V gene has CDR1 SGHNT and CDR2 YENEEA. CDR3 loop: CASSSTRAQDTQYF. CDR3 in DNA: TGTGCCAGCAGCTCAACCAGGGCCCAAGATACGCAGTATTTT. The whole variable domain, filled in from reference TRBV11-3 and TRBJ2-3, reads EAGVVQSPRYKIIEKKQPVAFWCNPISGHNTLYWYLQNLGQGPELLIRYENEEAVDDSQLPKDRFSAERLKGVDSTLKIQPAELGDSAVYLCASSSTRAQDTQYFGPGTRLTVL.

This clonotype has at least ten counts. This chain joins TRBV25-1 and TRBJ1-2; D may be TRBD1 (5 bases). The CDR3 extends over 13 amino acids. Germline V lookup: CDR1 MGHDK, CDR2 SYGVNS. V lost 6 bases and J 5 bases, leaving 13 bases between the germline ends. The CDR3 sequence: CASSVLQDYGYTF. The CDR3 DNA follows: TGTGCCAGCAGCGTACTACAGGATTATGGCTACACCTTC.

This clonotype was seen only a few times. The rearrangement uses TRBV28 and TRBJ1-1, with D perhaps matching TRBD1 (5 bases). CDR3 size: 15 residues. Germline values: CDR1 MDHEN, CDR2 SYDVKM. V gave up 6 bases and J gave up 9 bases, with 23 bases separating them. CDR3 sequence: CASSLILGTGTQAFF. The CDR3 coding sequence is TGTGCCAGCAGCCTCATCCTGGGCACTGGGACCCAAGCTTTCTTT.

Here the CDR3 reads CATREGQGVQETQYF. CDR3 coding DNA: TGTGCCACCCGAGAAGGACAGGGTGTTCAAGAGACCCAGTACTTC. This chain links TRBV24-1 with TRBJ2-5, with 8 bases matching TRBD1. Germline loops: CDR1 KGHDR, CDR2 SFDVKD. The CDR3 loop spans 15 amino acids. V trimming: 9 bases; J trimming: 2 bases; junction bases outside the gene matches: 10.

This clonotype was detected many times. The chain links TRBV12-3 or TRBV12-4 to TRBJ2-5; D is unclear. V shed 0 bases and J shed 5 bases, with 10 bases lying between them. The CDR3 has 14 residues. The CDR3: CASSLALNGETQYF. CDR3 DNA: TGTGCCAGCAGTTTAGCGCTCAACGGGGAGACCCAGTACTTC.

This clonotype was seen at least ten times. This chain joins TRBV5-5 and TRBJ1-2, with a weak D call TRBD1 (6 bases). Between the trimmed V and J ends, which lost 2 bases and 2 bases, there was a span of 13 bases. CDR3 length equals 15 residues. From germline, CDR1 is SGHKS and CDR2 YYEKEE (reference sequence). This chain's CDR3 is CASSFRGQGNYGYTF. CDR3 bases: TGTGCCAGCAGCTTCAGGGGTCAGGGGAACTATGGCTACACCTTC. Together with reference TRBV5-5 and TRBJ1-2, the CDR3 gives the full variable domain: DAGVTQSPTHLIKTRGQQVTLRCSPISGHKSVSWYQQVLGQGPQFIFQYYEKEERGRGNFPDRFSARQFPNYSSELNVNALLLGDSALYLCASSFRGQGNYGYTFGSGTRLTVV.

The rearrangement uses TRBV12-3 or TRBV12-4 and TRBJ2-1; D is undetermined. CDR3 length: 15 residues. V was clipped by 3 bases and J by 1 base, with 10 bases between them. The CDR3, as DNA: TGTGCCAGCAGTTTTTACTCCCAATCCTACAATGAGCAGTTCTTC. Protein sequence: CASSFYSQSYNEQFF.

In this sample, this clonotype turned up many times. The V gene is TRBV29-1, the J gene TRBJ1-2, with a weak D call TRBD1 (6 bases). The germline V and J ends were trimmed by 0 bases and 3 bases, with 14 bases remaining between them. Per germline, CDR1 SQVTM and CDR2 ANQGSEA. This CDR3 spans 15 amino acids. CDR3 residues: CSVEDGQNRDYGYTF. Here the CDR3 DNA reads TGCAGCGTTGAAGATGGTCAGAACAGGGACTATGGCTACACCTTC.

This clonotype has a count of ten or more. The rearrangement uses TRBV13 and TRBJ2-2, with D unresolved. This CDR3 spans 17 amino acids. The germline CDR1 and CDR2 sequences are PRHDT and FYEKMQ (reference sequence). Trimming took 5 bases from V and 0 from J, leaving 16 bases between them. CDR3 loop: CASSQIPNLTNTGELFF. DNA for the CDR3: TGTGCCAGCAGCCAAATACCGAACCTAACGAACACCGGGGAGCTGTTTTTT.

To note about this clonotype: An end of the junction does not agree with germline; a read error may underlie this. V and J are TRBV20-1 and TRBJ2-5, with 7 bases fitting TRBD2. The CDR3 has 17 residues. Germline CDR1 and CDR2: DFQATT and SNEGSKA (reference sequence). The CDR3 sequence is CCARDFGAGAGMETQYF. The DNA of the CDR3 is TGCTGTGCTAGAGATTTTGGTGCGGGAGCCGGGATGGAGACCCAGTACTTC.

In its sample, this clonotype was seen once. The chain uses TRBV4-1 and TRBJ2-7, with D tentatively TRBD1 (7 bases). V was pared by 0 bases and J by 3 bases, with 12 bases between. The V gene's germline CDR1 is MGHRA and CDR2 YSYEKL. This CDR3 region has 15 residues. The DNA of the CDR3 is TGCGCCAGCAGCCAAGACGGGGGACAGCACTACGAGCAGTACTTC. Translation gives CASSQDGGQHYEQYF.

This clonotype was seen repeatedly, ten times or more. CDR3 in amino acids: CASSFFTSDTEAFF. The CDR3 bases are TGTGCCAGCAGTTTCTTTACAAGCGACACTGAAGCTTTCTTT. V usage is TRBV6-5 and J usage is TRBJ1-1; D is unclear. V was shortened by 4 bases and J by 3 bases, with 12 bases between the two germline ends. Germline CDR1 reads MNHEY; CDR2 reads SVGAGI. CDR3 length: 14 amino acids.

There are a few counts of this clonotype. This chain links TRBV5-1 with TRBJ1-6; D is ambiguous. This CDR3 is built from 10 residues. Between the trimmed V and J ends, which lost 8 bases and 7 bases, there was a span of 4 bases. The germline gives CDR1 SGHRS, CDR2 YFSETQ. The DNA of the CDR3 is TGCGCCAGAAGGAATTCACCCCTCCACTTT. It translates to CARRNSPLHF.

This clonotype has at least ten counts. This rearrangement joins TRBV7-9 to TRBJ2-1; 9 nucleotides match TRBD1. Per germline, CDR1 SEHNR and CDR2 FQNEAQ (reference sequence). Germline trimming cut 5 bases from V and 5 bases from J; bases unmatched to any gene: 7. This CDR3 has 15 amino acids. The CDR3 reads CASSRGTGTDNEQFF. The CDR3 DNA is TGTGCCAGCAGCCGTGGGACAGGGACGGACAATGAGCAGTTCTTC.

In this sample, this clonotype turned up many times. CDR3 in DNA: TGCAGTGCTACCTCCGGGACAGGGGCGACGTTGGAGACCCAGTACTTC. It yields the protein CSATSGTGATLETQYF. V usage is TRBV20-1 and J usage is TRBJ2-5; TRBD1 agrees at 10 bases. The germline V gene encodes CDR1 DFQATT and CDR2 SNEGSKA (reference sequence). Trimming took 4 bases from V and 5 from J; bases not matched to a gene: 13. The CDR3 loop spans 16 amino acids.